The 23 T cell receptor beta chains below were found in one sample sequenced in a study of blood T cell repertoires in COVID-19. Profiled with immunoSEQ multiplex PCR; TCRdb holds only in-frame clones, not every one. This table holds 190,000 or so clones, just under 90% found once. Sample: peripheral blood. The receptors here all came from a man aged 55 to 70 who had recovered from COVID-19.

This chain connects TRBV30 to TRBJ1-5, with D possibly TRBD1 on 6 matching bases. In germline, CDR1 is GTSNPN, CDR2 SVGIG (reference sequence). CDR3 size: 14 residues. Trimming cost V 2 bases and J 7 bases, with 15 bases left between them. The CDR3 region is CAWSNETRGQPQHF. The CDR3 coding sequence is TGTGCCTGGAGTAACGAAACCAGGGGACAGCCCCAGCATTTT.

The chain carries TRBV24-1 and TRBJ2-6; D may be TRBD1 (6 bases). CDR1 and CDR2 (germline): KGHDR, SFDVKD. This CDR3 contains 16 residues. V was trimmed by 3 bases and J by 1 base, leaving 9 bases between them. The CDR3 is CATSDNRDSGANVLTF. Written as DNA, the CDR3 is TGTGCCACCAGTGATAACAGGGATTCTGGGGCCAACGTCCTGACTTTC.

This clone has only a few counts. V usage is TRBV7-9 and J usage is TRBJ2-7; 11 bases agree with TRBD2. The CDR3 contains 15 residues. Germline trimming cut 5 bases from V and 5 bases from J; bases unmatched to any gene: 8. CDR1 and CDR2 from the germline V gene are SEHNR and FQNEAQ (reference sequence). The CDR3 DNA follows: TGTGCCAGCAGCATAGTGACTAGCGGGGTTGACGAGCAGTACTTC. This codes for CASSIVTSGVDEQYF.

The chain carries TRBV15 and TRBJ2-2; 7 bases are shared with TRBD2. Trimming removed 8 bases from V and 6 bases from J; junction bases left unmatched: 15. Germline V gene lookup returns CDR1 LNHNV and CDR2 YYDKDF (reference sequence). The CDR3 sequence is 16 residues long. The CDR3 loop reads CATATFETSQAGELFF. Here the CDR3 DNA reads TGTGCCACCGCTACCTTCGAGACTAGCCAGGCCGGGGAGCTGTTTTTT.

DNA of the CDR3: TGTGCCAGCAGAGAGTCCGGGACAGGGACGTACGAGCAGTACTTC. Translation: CASRESGTGTYEQYF. The gene calls are TRBV25-1 and TRBJ2-7, with 9 positions matching TRBD1. V was clipped by 6 bases and J by 4 bases; unmatched bases: 10. CDR3 size: 15 residues. Germline V CDR1 and CDR2: MGHDK, SYGVNS.

The rearrangement joins TRBV12-3 or TRBV12-4 to TRBJ1-5, with D perhaps TRBD1 (6 bases). V dropped 3 bases and J dropped 15 bases, with 12 bases sitting between them. This CDR3 has 11 residues. The CDR3 nucleotides are TGTGCCAGCAGTTTGTACCGGGACATGCATTTT. Protein sequence: CASSLYRDMHF.

The chain joins TRBV9 to TRBJ2-7; a possible D gene is TRBD2 (5 bases). Germline CDR1 reads SGDLS; CDR2 reads YYNGEE. V lost 3 bases and J lost 0, with 10 bases in between. The CDR3 is 14 residues long. This CDR3 is CASSARTGSYEQYF. CDR3 bases: TGTGCCAGCAGCGCGCGGACTGGCTCCTACGAGCAGTACTTC.

The rearrangement links TRBV6-5 to TRBJ2-7; D uncertain. Germline CDR1 reads MNHEY; CDR2 reads SVGAGI. This CDR3 contains 16 residues. Trimming took 2 bases from V and 2 from J, leaving 16 bases between them. The CDR3 sequence is CASSYGSAGLAYEQYF. The CDR3, as DNA: TGTGCCAGCAGTTACGGTTCGGCAGGATTGGCCTACGAGCAGTACTTC.

The rearrangement joins TRBV19 to TRBJ1-1; no clear D gene. The V end lost 3 bases, the J end lost 0 bases, and 5 bases lay between the germline ends. Germline V gives CDR1 LNHDA, CDR2 SQIVND (reference sequence). CDR3 length: 13 amino acids. The CDR3 region is CASSIYLNTEAFF. CDR3 DNA: TGTGCCAGTAGTATTTATTTGAACACTGAAGCTTTCTTT. Full variable domain (rest looked up from reference TRBV19 and TRBJ1-1): DGGITQSPKYLFRKEGQNVTLSCEQNLNHDAMYWYRQDPGQGLRLIYYSQIVNDFQKGDIAEGYSVSREKKESFPLTVTSAQKNPTAFYLCASSIYLNTEAFFGQGTRLTVV.

This clone was seen at least ten times. V usage is TRBV28 and J usage is TRBJ1-1; D unclear. This CDR3 contains 13 residues. Germline lookup yields CDR1 MDHEN and CDR2 SYDVKM. The V end lost 6 bases, the J end lost 8 bases, and 16 bases lay between the germline ends. CDR3: CASRPGGTGEAFF. CDR3 bases: TGTGCCAGCAGGCCCGGTGGAACGGGGGAAGCTTTCTTT.

J is TRBJ2-7 and V is TRBV12-3 or TRBV12-4; TRBD2 might be the D (5 bases). This CDR3 contains 12 residues. With 5 bases removed from V and 7 bases from J, the gap between germline ends came to 12 bases. The DNA of the CDR3 is TGTGCCAGCAGTCCGGACTCGTTGGAGCAGTACTTC. The encoded protein is CASSPDSLEQYF.

The chain couples TRBV19 to TRBJ2-5; 12 bases align to TRBD2. Germline V gene lookup returns CDR1 LNHDA and CDR2 SQIVND (reference sequence). The CDR3 totals 14 residues. Unmatched junction bases numbered 4, after V lost 6 bases and J lost 5 bases. The CDR3 region has the DNA TGTGCCAGTAGGATGACTAGCGGGGGTGAGACCCAGTACTTC. This sequence encodes CASRMTSGGETQYF.

The rearrangement joins TRBV5-1 to TRBJ2-2, with 9 positions matching TRBD2. The CDR3 is made up of 16 amino acids. Germline V lookup: CDR1 SGHRS, CDR2 YFSETQ. Losses at the gene ends were 3 bases for V and 3 bases for J; bases not matched to a gene: 6. The CDR3 coding sequence is TGCGCCAGCAGCTGGGGGGGACTAGCAGACACCGGGGAGCTGTTTTTT. Encoded protein: CASSWGGLADTGELFF.

The chain joins TRBV7-6 to TRBJ1-6; D not resolved. CDR1 is SGHVS and CDR2 is FNYEAQ in the germline V gene. The CDR3 sequence is 17 residues long. The V gene lost 4 bases and the J gene lost 7 bases, with 20 bases spanning the gap. The CDR3 bases are TGTGCCAGCAGCTCCAAGGAGACCGGGGTGCGGAATTCACCCCTCCACTTT. This sequence encodes CASSSKETGVRNSPLHF.

The chain is built from TRBV29-1 and TRBJ2-2; D remains ambiguous. Germline V gene sequence: CDR1 SQVTM, CDR2 ANQGSEA. V lost 7 bases and J 2 bases, leaving 14 bases between the germline ends. This CDR3 spans 14 amino acids. CDR3 sequence: CSGRNGGNTGELFF. In DNA form, the CDR3 reads TGCAGCGGAAGAAACGGCGGAAACACCGGGGAGCTGTTTTTT.

The chain is built from TRBV4-2 and TRBJ2-3; a weak D match, TRBD1 (5 bases). Per the germline V gene, CDR1 is LGHNA and CDR2 is YNFKEQ. This CDR3 comprises 16 residues. Trimming removed 1 base from V and 2 bases from J, with 13 bases in between. For the CDR3, the DNA is TGTGCCAGCAGCCAAGTTTCGGCGGACAACACAGATACGCAGTATTTT. Residues: CASSQVSADNTDTQYF.

V and J are TRBV24-1 and TRBJ2-4; 8 bases are shared with TRBD1. This CDR3 has 17 amino acids. CDR1 and CDR2 (germline): KGHDR, SFDVKD. J lost 5 bases, V lost 3 bases, and 11 bases had no gene match. This CDR3 reads CATSDAGQGRRENIQYF. The CDR3 DNA sequence: TGTGCCACCAGTGATGCCGGACAGGGAAGGAGGGAAAACATTCAGTACTTC.

V is TRBV4-3 and J is TRBJ1-1; D unresolved. CDR3 length: 16 amino acids. The V and J ends lost 1 base and 0 bases respectively, with 12 bases between them. CDR1 and CDR2 (germline): LGHNA, YSLEER. This chain's CDR3 is CASSQAAGSMNTEAFF. CDR3 in DNA: TGCGCCAGCAGCCAAGCAGCAGGTAGTATGAACACTGAAGCTTTCTTT.

The count of this clone is one. This chain links TRBV27 with TRBJ1-1, with 9 bases fitting TRBD1. This CDR3 has 14 amino acids. Germline assignment: CDR1 MNHEY and CDR2 SMNVEV (reference sequence). The V gene end was trimmed by 4 bases and the J gene end by 4 bases; junction bases not matched to a gene: 4. The CDR3 DNA sequence: TGTGCCAGCAGTTCTGGGACAGGGCCCACTGAAGCTTTCTTT. Amino acid sequence: CASSSGTGPTEAFF.

The V gene is TRBV5-4, the J gene TRBJ1-4; TRBD1 is a possible D gene (5 bases). V dropped 10 bases and J dropped 4 bases, with 17 bases sitting between them. The CDR3 has 14 amino acids. Germline V gene data show CDR1 as SGHNT and CDR2 as YYREEE (reference sequence). The DNA for the CDR3 is TGTGCCTGTACGAGTGGACAAAATAATGAAAAACTGTTTTTT. It yields the protein CACTSGQNNEKLFF.

V usage is TRBV4-2 and J usage is TRBJ1-3; D might be TRBD1 (5 bases). CDR1 and CDR2 from the germline V gene are LGHNA and YNFKEQ. V shed 4 bases and J shed 4 bases, with 14 bases lying between them. CDR3 length: 15 amino acids. Here the CDR3 reads CASSPSDISGNTIYF. The CDR3, as DNA: TGTGCCAGCAGCCCTTCGGACATTTCAGGAAACACCATATATTTT.

The V and J genes are TRBV4-2 and TRBJ2-1; 7 positions agree with TRBD2. V gave up 1 base and J gave up 6 bases; unmatched junction bases: 9. This CDR3 has 16 amino acids. Germline loops: CDR1 LGHNA, CDR2 YNFKEQ. This chain's CDR3 is CASSQVAAGLFNEQFF. CDR3 coding DNA: TGTGCCAGCAGCCAAGTCGCAGCGGGACTCTTCAATGAGCAGTTCTTC.

V and J are TRBV10-3 and TRBJ1-2; D gene uncertain. Per germline, CDR1 ENHRY and CDR2 SYGVKD. The V end lost 2 bases, the J end lost 0 bases, and 4 bases lay between the germline ends. The CDR3 has 13 amino acids. CDR3 DNA: TGTGCCATCAGTGAGACGGCTAACTATGGCTACACCTTC. It yields the protein CAISETANYGYTF.